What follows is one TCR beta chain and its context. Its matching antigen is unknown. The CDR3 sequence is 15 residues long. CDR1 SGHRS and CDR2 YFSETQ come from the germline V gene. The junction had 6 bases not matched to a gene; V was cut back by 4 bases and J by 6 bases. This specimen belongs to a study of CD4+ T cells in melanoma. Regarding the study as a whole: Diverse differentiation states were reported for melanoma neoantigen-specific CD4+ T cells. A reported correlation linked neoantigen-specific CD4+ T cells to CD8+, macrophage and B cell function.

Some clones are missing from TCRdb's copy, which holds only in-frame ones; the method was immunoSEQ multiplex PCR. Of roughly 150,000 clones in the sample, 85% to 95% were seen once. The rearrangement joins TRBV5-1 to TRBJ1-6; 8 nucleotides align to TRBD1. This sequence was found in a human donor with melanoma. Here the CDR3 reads CASSPGTGGNSPLHF. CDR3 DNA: TGCGCCAGCAGCCCTGGGACAGGTGGTAATTCACCCCTCCACTTT.